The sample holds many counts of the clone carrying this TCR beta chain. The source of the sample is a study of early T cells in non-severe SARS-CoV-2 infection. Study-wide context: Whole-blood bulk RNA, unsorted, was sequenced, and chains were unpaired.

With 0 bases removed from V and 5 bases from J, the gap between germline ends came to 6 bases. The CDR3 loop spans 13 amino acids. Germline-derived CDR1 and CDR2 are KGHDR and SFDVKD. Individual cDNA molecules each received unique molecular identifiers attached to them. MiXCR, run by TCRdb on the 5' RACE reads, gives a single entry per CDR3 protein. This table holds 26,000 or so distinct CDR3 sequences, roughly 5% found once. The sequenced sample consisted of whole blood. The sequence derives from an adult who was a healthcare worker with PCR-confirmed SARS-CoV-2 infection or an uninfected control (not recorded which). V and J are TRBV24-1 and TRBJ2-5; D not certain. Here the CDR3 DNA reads TGTGCCACCAGTGATTTGAAGGGCGAGACCCAGTACTTC. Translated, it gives CATSDLKGETQYF.